These 27 T cell receptor beta chains were all obtained from the same sample, sequenced in a study of T cells in tuberculosis. Libraries were prepared by immunoSEQ multiplex PCR; TCRdb keeps only in-frame clonotypes and omits some of them. The sample comprises tens of thousands of clones, less than 95% of which are singletons, and less than 5% rests with the top ten. Time point indicated: new active TB diagnosis, blood taken before or within 7 days of starting treatment. This sample comprised PBMCs, obtained at tuberculosis diagnosis. All receptors come from an adult with tuberculosis.

This rearrangement joins TRBV6-5 to TRBJ1-5; D is possibly TRBD1 (5 bases). Germline CDR1 and CDR2: MNHEY and SVGAGI. V was trimmed by 6 bases and J by 6 bases, leaving 15 bases between them. The length of the CDR3 is 14 residues. In DNA, the CDR3 is TGTGCCAGCAGCCTGGGGCAGGGCATTCAGCCCCAGCATTTT. Encoded protein: CASSLGQGIQPQHF.

This clone has only one observation. CDR3 bases: TGTGCCAGCAGCTTGACAGTGGGCTATGGCTACACCTTC. Translation gives CASSLTVGYGYTF. V gene TRBV7-9 combines with J gene TRBJ1-2; D perhaps matches TRBD1 (5 bases). Germline loops: CDR1 SEHNR, CDR2 FQNEAQ (reference sequence). V lost 3 bases, J lost 4 bases, and 9 bases lay in between. The CDR3 is 13 amino acids.

This clone was seen only once. The rearrangement joins TRBV12-5 to TRBJ1-2; D gene unclear. CDR1 is LGHNT and CDR2 is FRNRAP in the germline V gene. V dropped 2 bases and J dropped 4 bases, with 8 bases sitting between them. There are 13 residues in the CDR3. The CDR3 bases are TGTGCTAGTGGTTTGTCCGGGTTCTATGGCTACACCTTC. Its protein product is CASGLSGFYGYTF.

The chain joins TRBV5-1 to TRBJ2-7; 7 bases are shared with TRBD1. The CDR3 totals 16 residues. Trimming at V came to 4 bases and at J to 6 bases, leaving 16 bases not matched to a gene. The germline V gene encodes CDR1 SGHRS and CDR2 YFSETQ. CDR3 amino acids: CASSVTGSHEAAEQYF. The CDR3 DNA follows: TGCGCCAGCAGCGTGACAGGGAGCCATGAGGCGGCCGAGCAGTACTTC.

This rearrangement joins TRBV7-9 to TRBJ2-7; 8 bases are a match to TRBD2. Per germline, CDR1 SEHNR and CDR2 FQNEAQ (reference sequence). The V and J ends lost 5 bases and 3 bases, in that order; junction bases with no gene match: 3. This CDR3 region has 13 residues. Here the CDR3 reads CASSTRGGYEQYF. The CDR3 bases are TGTGCCAGCAGCACCCGGGGGGGCTACGAGCAGTACTTC.

The rearrangement joins TRBV6-5 to TRBJ1-6; D gene uncertain. The germline gives CDR1 MNHEY, CDR2 SVGAGI. The CDR3 has 15 residues. V shed 6 bases and J shed 5 bases, with 14 bases lying between them. CDR3 coding DNA: TGTGCCAGCAGATCTTGGAACAGAGATAATTCACCCCTCCACTTT. Encoded protein: CASRSWNRDNSPLHF.

The rearrangement links TRBV19 to TRBJ1-1, with 9 bases lining up with TRBD1. The germline gives CDR1 LNHDA, CDR2 SQIVND (reference sequence). V lost 4 bases, J lost 11 bases, and 14 bases stayed unmatched. The CDR3 runs 15 residues. CDR3 residues: CASSKDRGPSRWAFF. In DNA form, the CDR3 reads TGTGCCAGTAGTAAGGACAGGGGCCCTTCGCGGTGGGCTTTCTTT.

The V gene is TRBV4-1, the J gene TRBJ1-1; 9 bases are shared with TRBD1. Trimming cost V 0 bases and J 12 bases; bases outside gene matches: 8. The CDR3 consists of 14 residues. Germline V lookup: CDR1 MGHRA, CDR2 YSYEKL. CDR3 protein: CASSQERGDRVTFF. The CDR3, as DNA: TGCGCCAGCAGCCAAGAAAGGGGGGACAGGGTGACTTTCTTT.

The sample holds one count of this clone. This chain connects TRBV2 to TRBJ1-1; D is possibly TRBD1 (6 bases). V was cut by 6 bases and J by 5 bases, with 16 bases left in between. CDR1 is SNHLY, CDR2 FYNNEI, per germline. This CDR3 contains 14 residues. CDR3 protein: CASRRQVPETEAFF. The CDR3, as DNA: TGTGCCAGCAGGAGACAGGTCCCCGAGACTGAAGCTTTCTTT. The full variable domain, completed using reference TRBV2 and TRBJ1-1, is EPEVTQTPSHQVTQMGQEVILRCVPISNHLYFYWYRQILGQKVEFLVSFYNNEISEKSEIFDDQFSVERPDGSNFTLKIRSTKLEDSAMYFCASRRQVPETEAFFGQGTRLTVV.

The chain is built from TRBV28 and TRBJ2-7; 11 nucleotides agree with TRBD1. V lost 3 bases, J lost 5 bases, and 9 bases stayed unmatched. CDR3 length: 16 residues. Germline assignment: CDR1 MDHEN and CDR2 SYDVKM. CDR3 region: CASSLGLRDRGNEQYF. DNA of the CDR3: TGTGCCAGCAGTTTGGGACTCCGGGACAGGGGGAACGAGCAGTACTTC.

The genes are TRBV29-1 and TRBJ1-4; perhaps TRBD1 as D (5 bases). Germline V CDR1 and CDR2: SQVTM, ANQGSEA. This CDR3 is built from 14 residues. The V gene lost 4 bases and the J gene lost 3 bases, with 12 bases spanning the gap. The CDR3 is CSVGAGGSNEKLFF. The CDR3 coding sequence is TGCAGCGTTGGGGCCGGGGGGTCTAATGAAAAACTGTTTTTT. Full variable domain (rest looked up from reference TRBV29-1 and TRBJ1-4): SAVISQKPSRDICQRGTSLTIQCQVDSQVTMMFWYRQQPGQSLTLIATANQGSEATYESGFVIDKFPISRPNLTFSTLTVSNMSPEDSSIYLCSVGAGGSNEKLFFGSGTQLSVL.

The chain combines TRBV5-8 with TRBJ2-1, with D perhaps TRBD1 (5 bases). CDR3 length: 13 residues. Germline loops: CDR1 SGHTS, CDR2 YDEGEE. V shed 4 bases and J shed 5 bases, with 10 bases lying between them. The CDR3 nucleotides read TGTGCCAGCAGCCTGACAGTAAACAATGAGCAGTTCTTC. Amino acid sequence: CASSLTVNNEQFF.

The chain has TRBV11-2 and TRBJ1-1; TRBD1 is a possible D gene (5 bases). This CDR3 region has 14 residues. CDR1 is SGHAT, CDR2 FQNNGV, per germline. Trimming stripped 6 bases from V and 3 bases from J, with 14 bases between. The CDR3 nucleotides read TGTGCCAGCAGACTAGGGACTTCGGACACTGAAGCTTTCTTT. Translating gives CASRLGTSDTEAFF.

The genes are TRBV6-6 and TRBJ1-3; D gene unclear. CDR3 length equals 13 residues. The ends were cut back, 3 bases at V and 2 bases at J, with 5 bases in the middle. Germline loops: CDR1 MNHNY, CDR2 SVGAGI (reference sequence). DNA for the CDR3: TGTGCCAGCAGTTATATAGCTGGAAACACCATATATTTT. Amino acids: CASSYIAGNTIYF.

This rearrangement joins TRBV27 to TRBJ1-2; the match to TRBD1 covers 7 bases. Germline V gives CDR1 MNHEY, CDR2 SMNVEV (reference sequence). The CDR3 has 15 amino acids. J gave up 2 bases and V 6 bases, and 9 bases lay outside the gene matches. DNA for the CDR3: TGTGCCAGCAGCTCCGGGACAGCCTACAACTATGGCTACACCTTC. It codes for CASSSGTAYNYGYTF.

The V gene is TRBV10-1, the J gene TRBJ1-2; tentatively, D is TRBD1 (5 bases). The CDR3 spans 13 residues. The germline V and J ends were trimmed by 0 bases and 8 bases, with 10 bases remaining between them. In germline, CDR1 is WNHNN, CDR2 SYGVQD (reference sequence). The CDR3 sequence: CASSESAGNGYTF. For the CDR3, the DNA is TGCGCCAGCAGTGAGTCGGCAGGGAACGGCTACACCTTC.

The rearrangement uses TRBV25-1 and TRBJ1-1; D is undetermined. Trimming took off 8 bases at V and 5 bases at J, with 27 bases between the two ends. This CDR3 spans 17 amino acids. The V gene's germline CDR1 is MGHDK and CDR2 SYGVNS. CDR3 DNA sequence: TGTGCCAGCCGGCCCGGCGGCAGCACCCGACCTCGGACTGAAGCTTTCTTT. Protein: CASRPGGSTRPRTEAFF.

The chain employs TRBV5-1 and TRBJ1-1; 8 bases line up with TRBD1. V lost 3 bases to trimming and J lost 6 bases; unmatched junction nucleotides: 4. The CDR3 is made up of 13 amino acids. Germline V gene lookup returns CDR1 SGHRS and CDR2 YFSETQ. The CDR3 DNA sequence: TGCGCCAGCAGCTGGACAGGGAGCCCTGAAGCTTTCTTT. Its protein is CASSWTGSPEAFF. The whole variable domain, remainder taken from reference TRBV5-1 and TRBJ1-1, is KAGVTQTPRYLIKTRGQQVTLSCSPISGHRSVSWYQQTPGQGLQFLFEYFSETQRNKGNFPGRFSGRQFSNSRSEMNVSTLELGDSALYLCASSWTGSPEAFFGQGTRLTVV.

The chain combines TRBV18 with TRBJ2-3; TRBD2 might be the D (5 bases). V was cut by 3 bases and J by 6 bases, with 13 bases left in between. Germline loops: CDR1 KGHSH, CDR2 LQKENI. The CDR3 has 14 residues. This CDR3 is CASSPSGNRDTQYF. The CDR3 DNA is TGTGCCAGCTCACCCTCGGGGAATCGGGATACGCAGTATTTT.

The rearrangement uses TRBV15 and TRBJ1-5, with 9 bases matching TRBD1. CDR1 and CDR2 (germline): LNHNV, YYDKDF (reference sequence). The ends lost 5 bases at V and 5 bases at J; junction bases unmatched: 7. The CDR3 has 15 residues. This chain's CDR3 is CATSVQQGADQPQHF. In DNA form, the CDR3 reads TGTGCCACCAGCGTACAACAGGGGGCGGATCAGCCCCAGCATTTT. Full variable domain (remainder filled in from reference TRBV15 and TRBJ1-5): DAMVIQNPRYQVTQFGKPVTLSCSQTLNHNVMYWYQQKSSQAPKLLFHYYDKDFNNEADTPDNFQSRRPNTSFCFLDIRSPGLGDTAMYLCATSVQQGADQPQHFGDGTRLSIL.

DNA for the CDR3: TGTGCCTCCACAGAGATTGGAAACACCATATATTTT. Translation: CASTEIGNTIYF. The chain has TRBV30 and TRBJ1-3; D remains unclear. The CDR3 is 12 residues long. V lost 7 bases, J lost 3 bases, and 10 bases lay in between. CDR1 GTSNPN and CDR2 SVGIG come from the germline V gene (reference sequence).

The V and J genes are TRBV20-1 and TRBJ1-2; no clear D. There are 11 residues in the CDR3. V was shortened by 3 bases and J by 8 bases, with 10 bases between the two germline ends. Germline V gene lookup returns CDR1 DFQATT and CDR2 SNEGSKA (reference sequence). CDR3 sequence (DNA): TGCAGTGCTAGCACGGGGAGAGGCTACACCTTC. This translates into CSASTGRGYTF.

The V and J genes are TRBV2 and TRBJ2-1; 9 bases agree with TRBD2. V was pared by 7 bases and J by 15 bases, with 16 bases of the junction left unmatched. The CDR3 consists of 14 residues. CDR1 SNHLY and CDR2 FYNNEI come from the germline V gene. For the CDR3, the DNA is TGTGCCAGCAATGACGCGGGGGGGACTAGTGTTATGTTCTTC. It encodes CASNDAGGTSVMFF. The full variable domain, rest sourced from reference TRBV2 and TRBJ2-1, is EPEVTQTPSHQVTQMGQEVILRCVPISNHLYFYWYRQILGQKVEFLVSFYNNEISEKSEIFDDQFSVERPDGSNFTLKIRSTKLEDSAMYFCASNDAGGTSVMFFGPGTRLTVL.

The V and J genes are TRBV7-6 and TRBJ2-5; 9 nucleotides line up with TRBD2. The trim removed 3 bases at V and 5 bases at J, leaving 4 bases unmatched. Germline-derived CDR1 and CDR2 are SGHVS and FNYEAQ. The CDR3 has 14 amino acids. DNA for the CDR3: TGTGCCAGCAGCTTCAGCGGGGGGAGGGAGACCCAGTACTTC. This encodes CASSFSGGRETQYF.

The chain couples TRBV2 to TRBJ2-4, with 7 nucleotides matching TRBD2. CDR1 is SNHLY and CDR2 is FYNNEI in the germline V gene. The CDR3 is 18 residues long. V dropped 2 bases and J dropped 1; count of bases not matched to a gene: 11. The CDR3 here is CASSESGGLWRAKNIQYF. The CDR3 DNA follows: TGTGCCAGCAGTGAATCGGGGGGACTCTGGCGGGCCAAAAACATTCAGTACTTC. Looking up the rest from reference TRBV2 and TRBJ2-4 gives the full variable domain: EPEVTQTPSHQVTQMGQEVILRCVPISNHLYFYWYRQILGQKVEFLVSFYNNEISEKSEIFDDQFSVERPDGSNFTLKIRSTKLEDSAMYFCASSESGGLWRAKNIQYFGAGTRLSVL.

The chain links TRBV5-6 to TRBJ1-1; D may be TRBD1 (6 bases). Germline CDR1 reads SGHDT; CDR2 reads YYEEEE. Trimming cost V 0 bases and J 1 base, with 13 bases left between them. The CDR3 consists of 16 residues. The CDR3 here is CASSLDMGARNTEAFF. The CDR3 nucleotides read TGTGCCAGCAGCTTGGATATGGGGGCGAGGAACACTGAAGCTTTCTTT.

The rearrangement joins TRBV4-1 to TRBJ1-4, with D perhaps TRBD1 (5 bases). Germline V gene data show CDR1 as MGHRA and CDR2 as YSYEKL. This CDR3 comprises 14 residues. Trimming took 1 base from V and 13 from J, leaving 16 bases between them. The CDR3 loop reads CASSQATDERGLFF. In DNA, the CDR3 is TGCGCCAGCAGCCAAGCCACTGACGAAAGGGGACTGTTTTTT.